Listed here are 32 T cell receptor beta chains from one sample, sequenced in a study of T cells in Graves' hyperthyroidism and ophthalmopathy. Amplification targeted TCR beta CDR3 regions from RNA transcripts. With the HTBI primer set, the TCR CDR3 went through a first round of RT-PCR. One entry per CDR3 protein results from TCRdb running MiXCR on the multiplex PCR reads. Seen here are under 300,000 distinct CDR3 sequences, roughly 13% observed once, and the top ten hold approximately 7.9%. The sequencing sample was made of blood. These receptors were taken from a woman aged 40 to 55 with Graves' hyperthyroidism.

This clonotype was recorded at least ten times. The genes are TRBV12-3 or TRBV12-4 and TRBJ1-1, with 7 positions matching TRBD1. V was pared by 7 bases and J by 5 bases, with 7 bases of the junction left unmatched. This CDR3 spans 13 amino acids. CDR3 coding DNA: TGTGCCAGCATCCAACAGGGGAGAACTGAAGCTTTCTTT. Translating it yields CASIQQGRTEAFF.

At least ten counts were recorded for this clonotype. This chain connects TRBV5-5 to TRBJ2-7, with D perhaps TRBD1 or TRBD2 (6 bases each). The V end lost 1 base, the J end lost 2 bases, and 16 bases lay between the germline ends. The germline V gene has CDR1 SGHKS and CDR2 YYEKEE (reference sequence). This CDR3 comprises 16 residues. The CDR3 sequence is CASSLLGGGTPYEQYF. In nucleotides, the CDR3 is TGTGCCAGCAGCTTGCTGGGAGGCGGGACACCCTACGAGCAGTACTTC.

For the CDR3, the DNA is TGTGCCAGCAGTTATCAGGGGAGGGCGAATGAGCAGTTCTTC. This translates into CASSYQGRANEQFF. The chain employs TRBV6-2 or TRBV6-3 and TRBJ2-1, with D maybe TRBD2 (7 bases). Per the germline V gene, CDR1 is MNHEY and CDR2 is SVGEGT. Between the trimmed V and J ends, which lost 3 bases and 7 bases, there was a span of 13 bases. This CDR3 has 14 residues.

This clonotype was seen many times. This rearrangement joins TRBV18 to TRBJ2-1; D not certain. This CDR3 spans 12 amino acids. From germline, CDR1 is KGHSH and CDR2 LQKENI. The germline V and J ends were trimmed by 2 bases and 5 bases, with 4 bases remaining between them. CDR3 amino acids: CASSPDDNEQFF. Written as DNA, the CDR3 is TGTGCCAGCTCACCAGACGACAATGAGCAGTTCTTC.

This clonotype was observed at least ten times. The V call is TRBV7-2, the J call TRBJ2-1; a weak D match, TRBD2 (6 bases). V was shortened by 3 bases and J by 9 bases, with 15 bases between the two germline ends. CDR1 is SGHTA and CDR2 is FQGNSA in the germline V gene. This CDR3 has 14 amino acids. The CDR3 sequence is CASSFLGRESEQFF. CDR3 sequence (DNA): TGTGCCAGCAGCTTTCTCGGGAGAGAATCTGAGCAGTTCTTC. The whole variable domain, filled in from reference TRBV7-2 and TRBJ2-1, reads GAGVSQSPSNKVTEKGKDVELRCDPISGHTALYWYRQSLGQGLEFLIYFQGNSAPDKSGLPSDRFSAERTGGSVSTLTIQRTQQEDSAVYLCASSFLGRESEQFFGPGTRLTVL.

Ten or more counts support this clonotype. The chain links TRBV7-8 to TRBJ2-3; no firm D call. V lost 3 bases and J 3 bases, leaving 10 bases between the germline ends. CDR1 SGHVS and CDR2 FQNEAQ come from the germline V gene. The CDR3 runs 14 residues. CDR3 in amino acids: CASSFFTRTDTQYF. The CDR3 DNA reads as TGTGCCAGCAGCTTCTTTACGAGAACAGATACGCAGTATTTT.

There are many counts of this clonotype. V gene TRBV15 combines with J gene TRBJ2-5; D ambiguous. Germline V gene lookup returns CDR1 LNHNV and CDR2 YYDKDF (reference sequence). This CDR3 comprises 11 residues. This CDR3 reads CATGQLETQYF. The DNA of the CDR3 is TGTGCGACCGGGCAGCTAGAGACCCAGTACTTC. The full variable domain, rest sourced from reference TRBV15 and TRBJ2-5, is DAMVIQNPRYQVTQFGKPVTLSCSQTLNHNVMYWYQQKSSQAPKLLFHYYDKDFNNEADTPDNFQSRRPNTSFCFLDIRSPGLGDTAMYLCATGQLETQYFGPGTRLLVL.

This sequence joins TRBV12-3 or TRBV12-4 and TRBJ1-1; 11 nucleotides align to TRBD1. Losses at the gene ends were 5 bases for V and 5 bases for J; bases not matched to a gene: 4. The CDR3 consists of 14 residues. CDR3 in DNA: TGTGCCAGCAGTGCGGGACAGGGGGATACTGAAGCTTTCTTT. It specifies CASSAGQGDTEAFF.

This clonotype was detected only a few times. The J gene is TRBJ2-5, the V gene TRBV3-1; maybe TRBD2 (7 bases). CDR3 size: 16 residues. Trimming shortened V by 1 base and J by 2 bases, and 14 bases separated the two germline ends. Germline CDR1 and CDR2: LGHDT and YNNKEL (reference sequence). CDR3 bases: TGTGCCAGCAGCCAAGGGGGGGGGCAAGGTCAAGAGACCCAGTACTTC. It is translated as CASSQGGGQGQETQYF.

This clonotype was observed many times. The chain has TRBV7-8 and TRBJ2-7; the match to TRBD2 covers 12 bases. CDR1 and CDR2 from the germline V gene are SGHVS and FQNEAQ. V shed 5 bases, J shed 4 bases, and the junction held 3 bases outside the gene matches. CDR3 length: 14 amino acids. CDR3 sequence reads: CASSRTSGIYEQYF. CDR3 DNA sequence: TGTGCCAGCAGCAGGACTAGCGGGATATACGAGCAGTACTTC. The full variable domain, completed using reference TRBV7-8 and TRBJ2-7, is GAGVSQSPRYKVAKRGQDVALRCDPISGHVSLFWYQQALGQGPEFLTYFQNEAQLDKSGLPSDRFFAERPEGSVSTLKIQRTQQEDSAVYLCASSRTSGIYEQYFGPGTRLTVT.

This clonotype was found a few times. The chain is built from TRBV10-3 and TRBJ1-1; D unclear. The CDR3 covers 14 residues. CDR1 is ENHRY, CDR2 SYGVKD, per germline. The V gene lost 7 bases and the J gene lost 2 bases, with 14 bases spanning the gap. The DNA of the CDR3 is TGTGCCATCACTTACGGACGGGAAAACACTGAAGCTTTCTTT. Its translation is CAITYGRENTEAFF.

The chain carries TRBV27 and TRBJ2-1; D may correspond to TRBD1 or TRBD2 (5 bases each). Germline V gives CDR1 MNHEY, CDR2 SMNVEV (reference sequence). CDR3 length equals 15 residues. With 4 bases removed from V and 5 bases from J, the gap between germline ends came to 15 bases. This chain's CDR3 is CASSSGGERHNEQFF. CDR3 DNA sequence: TGTGCCAGCAGTTCTGGGGGAGAAAGGCACAATGAGCAGTTCTTC.

This clonotype was seen at least ten times. The chain has TRBV3-1 and TRBJ2-7; D may be TRBD1 (6 bases). V was shortened by 8 bases and J by 7 bases, with 21 bases between the two germline ends. Germline V gene lookup returns CDR1 LGHDT and CDR2 YNNKEL (reference sequence). The length of the CDR3 is 14 residues. The chain's CDR3 is CASGFTLQGGEQYF. The CDR3 coding sequence is TGTGCCAGCGGCTTTACGTTACAGGGTGGAGAGCAGTACTTC.

This clonotype has ten or more counts. The V gene is TRBV27, the J gene TRBJ1-2; 9 nucleotides line up with TRBD1. The V gene end was trimmed by 10 bases and the J gene end by 1 base; junction bases not matched to a gene: 10. Germline-derived CDR1 and CDR2 are MNHEY and SMNVEV (reference sequence). The CDR3 length is 15 residues. The CDR3 region is CATAETGGVNYGYTF. The CDR3 DNA sequence: TGTGCCACGGCTGAGACAGGGGGTGTTAACTATGGCTACACCTTC.

This clonotype was seen repeatedly, ten times or more. V gene TRBV28 combines with J gene TRBJ2-2; TRBD1 agrees at 8 bases. V lost 6 bases and J lost 3; bases outside the gene matches: 6. The CDR3 length is 15 residues. Per germline, CDR1 MDHEN and CDR2 SYDVKM. This CDR3 reads CASSVGQGHTGELFF. The DNA for the CDR3 is TGTGCCAGCAGCGTCGGACAGGGACACACCGGGGAGCTGTTTTTT.

This clonotype was found many times. The chain links TRBV11-2 to TRBJ2-5; 9 nucleotides align to TRBD2. The CDR3 covers 16 residues. V shed 1 base, J shed 1 base, and the junction held 4 bases outside the gene matches. Germline-derived CDR1 and CDR2 are SGHAT and FQNNGV. The CDR3 region is CASSLGASGTQETQYF. In nucleotides, the CDR3 is TGTGCCAGCAGCTTAGGGGCTAGCGGGACCCAAGAGACCCAGTACTTC. Combining the CDR3 with reference TRBV11-2 and TRBJ2-5 gives the whole variable domain EAGVAQSPRYKIIEKRQSVAFWCNPISGHATLYWYQQILGQGPKLLIQFQNNGVVDDSQLPKDRFSAERLKGVDSTLKIQPAKLEDSAVYLCASSLGASGTQETQYFGPGTRLLVL.

At least ten counts were recorded for this clonotype. The chain recombines TRBV3-1 with TRBJ1-1; no clear D. V lost 1 base, J lost 1 base, and 10 bases lay in between. From germline, CDR1 is LGHDT and CDR2 YNNKEL (reference sequence). CDR3 size: 15 residues. CDR3 residues: CASSQVGTGNTEAFF. The CDR3, as DNA: TGTGCCAGCAGCCAAGTGGGAACGGGGAACACTGAAGCTTTCTTT.

This clonotype was seen ten or more times. This rearrangement joins TRBV7-9 to TRBJ2-3; 7 bases fit TRBD2. The ends lost 5 bases at V and 4 bases at J; junction bases unmatched: 9. The CDR3 runs 15 residues. Germline V gene data show CDR1 as SEHNR and CDR2 as FQNEAQ (reference sequence). CDR3 residues: CASSPRAGAADTQYF. CDR3 nucleotides: TGTGCCAGCAGCCCGAGGGCGGGAGCAGCAGATACGCAGTATTTT.

This chain joins TRBV5-1 and TRBJ2-2, with 10 bases matching TRBD1. This CDR3 comprises 16 residues. V was pared by 2 bases and J by 3 bases, with 4 bases of the junction left unmatched. Germline V gene data show CDR1 as SGHRS and CDR2 as YFSETQ. DNA for the CDR3: TGCGCCAGCAGCTTCCGGGACAGGGGCTACACCGGGGAGCTGTTTTTT. As protein: CASSFRDRGYTGELFF.

This chain links TRBV5-4 with TRBJ1-4; TRBD1 is a possible D gene (5 bases). Germline CDR1 is SGHNT and CDR2 is YYREEE (reference sequence). This CDR3 region has 12 residues. The ends were cut back, 3 bases at V and 10 bases at J, with 10 bases in the middle. In nucleotides, the CDR3 is TGTGCCAGCAGCTCGATGGGGGGAAAACTGTTTTTT. Translation: CASSSMGGKLFF. Looking up the rest from reference TRBV5-4 and TRBJ1-4 gives the full variable domain: ETGVTQSPTHLIKTRGQQVTLRCSSQSGHNTVSWYQQALGQGPQFIFQYYREEENGRGNFPPRFSGLQFPNYSSELNVNALELDDSALYLCASSSMGGKLFFGSGTQLSVL.

The gene calls are TRBV5-6 and TRBJ2-3, with a possible D match to TRBD2 (6 bases). The CDR3 contains 15 residues. With 8 bases removed from V and 2 bases from J, the gap between germline ends came to 18 bases. The germline gives CDR1 SGHDT, CDR2 YYEEEE. The CDR3 reads CASGAPGLVTDTQYF. CDR3 nucleotide sequence: TGTGCCAGTGGGGCCCCGGGACTTGTCACAGATACGCAGTATTTT.

This clonotype was picked up many times. The V and J genes are TRBV27 and TRBJ2-1; 10 positions match TRBD2. The CDR3 is made up of 14 amino acids. V gave up 7 bases and J gave up 4 bases; unmatched junction bases: 4. Germline lookup yields CDR1 MNHEY and CDR2 SMNVEV (reference sequence). CDR3 amino acids: CASTSGSRYNEQFF. CDR3 in DNA: TGTGCCAGCACTAGCGGGAGTCGGTACAATGAGCAGTTCTTC.

The table lists this clonotype with many counts. This sequence joins TRBV19 and TRBJ1-1, with D maybe TRBD1 (5 bases). This CDR3 region has 15 residues. V was pared by 7 bases and J by 1 base, with 16 bases between. CDR1 and CDR2 from the germline V gene are LNHDA and SQIVND (reference sequence). The DNA of the CDR3 is TGTGCCAGTATGCCGCAGGGACTGCAGAACACTGAAGCTTTCTTT. Protein sequence: CASMPQGLQNTEAFF.

Regarding this clonotype: Since a much larger clone is just one base distant, this may be a read error. The chain links TRBV6-2 or TRBV6-3 to TRBJ1-5; the match to TRBD1 covers 7 bases. The CDR3 covers 15 residues. The trim removed 3 bases at V and 4 bases at J, leaving 6 bases unmatched. The germline gives CDR1 MNHEY, CDR2 SVGEGT. The CDR3 DNA sequence: TGTGCCAGCAGTTATCGAGACAGGGCTAATCAGCCCCAGCATTTT. Protein sequence: CASSYRDRANQPQHF.

The genes are TRBV18 and TRBJ1-3, with D possibly matching TRBD1 (5 bases). V lost 0 bases and J 2 bases, leaving 8 bases between the germline ends. This CDR3 contains 15 residues. The V gene's germline CDR1 is KGHSH and CDR2 LQKENI. CDR3 DNA sequence: TGTGCCAGCTCACCACCCCAGGACACTGGAAACACCATATATTTT. Its translation is CASSPPQDTGNTIYF.

This clonotype was observed many times. The V and J genes are TRBV11-3 and TRBJ2-3; D possibly corresponds to TRBD2 (6 bases). Trimming shortened V by 5 bases and J by 7 bases, and 16 bases separated the two germline ends. CDR3 length: 14 residues. CDR1 and CDR2 from the germline V gene are SGHNT and YENEEA. The CDR3 bases are TGTGCCAGCAGCCCGGGAGCGGGTTCGAATACGCAGTATTTT. Its protein is CASSPGAGSNTQYF.

This clonotype was detected ten times or more. V gene TRBV2 combines with J gene TRBJ1-5; D ambiguous. The CDR3 is 14 amino acids. The V and J ends lost 3 bases and 7 bases respectively, with 13 bases between them. The germline gives CDR1 SNHLY, CDR2 FYNNEI. The CDR3 region is CASSEGRSNQPQHF. The CDR3 coding sequence is TGTGCCAGCAGTGAGGGCAGATCCAACCAGCCCCAGCATTTT.

This clonotype was seen ten or more times. This sequence joins TRBV18 and TRBJ2-1; TRBD2 might be the D (5 bases). Trimming left V 1 base short and J 6 bases short, with 13 bases between. The CDR3 has 15 amino acids. Germline V gives CDR1 KGHSH, CDR2 LQKENI. CDR3 sequence reads: CASSPLQDEGNEQFF. CDR3 sequence (DNA): TGTGCCAGCTCACCACTTCAGGATGAGGGCAATGAGCAGTTCTTC.

This clonotype was counted a few times. The chain couples TRBV19 to TRBJ2-3; D not certain. CDR3 length: 11 amino acids. CDR1 and CDR2 (germline): LNHDA, SQIVND (reference sequence). V was cut by 6 bases and J by 3 bases, with 4 bases left in between. CDR3 region: CASSMTDTQYF. Here the CDR3 DNA reads TGTGCCAGTAGCATGACAGATACGCAGTATTTT.

This clonotype occurred many times. This rearrangement joins TRBV2 to TRBJ2-7; possible D gene TRBD1, 5 bases. The CDR3 totals 14 residues. V shed 4 bases and J shed 4 bases, with 14 bases lying between them. Germline V gene data show CDR1 as SNHLY and CDR2 as FYNNEI. The CDR3 is CASSAVGRAYEQYF. DNA of the CDR3: TGTGCCAGCAGTGCGGTAGGCAGGGCTTACGAGCAGTACTTC.

The sample holds many counts of this clonotype. The chain links TRBV4-2 to TRBJ1-4; no firm D call. Deletions cut 3 bases from V and 4 bases from J, with 9 bases between. This CDR3 is built from 14 residues. Germline V gene data show CDR1 as LGHNA and CDR2 as YNFKEQ. The chain's CDR3 is CASSHADLNEKLFF. The DNA for the CDR3 is TGTGCCAGCAGCCATGCGGACCTTAATGAAAAACTGTTTTTT.

This clonotype was recorded many times. The chain links TRBV19 to TRBJ1-6; D is perhaps TRBD1 (6 bases). Germline-derived CDR1 and CDR2 are LNHDA and SQIVND (reference sequence). The CDR3 is 15 amino acids. The V end lost 5 bases, the J end lost 11 bases, and 19 bases lay between the germline ends. The CDR3 protein is CASSPLDSSSAPLHF. The CDR3 nucleotides are TGTGCCAGTAGTCCACTGGACAGTTCGTCTGCACCCCTCCACTTT. The whole variable domain, remainder taken from reference TRBV19 and TRBJ1-6, is DGGITQSPKYLFRKEGQNVTLSCEQNLNHDAMYWYRQDPGQGLRLIYYSQIVNDFQKGDIAEGYSVSREKKESFPLTVTSAQKNPTAFYLCASSPLDSSSAPLHFGNGTRLTVT.